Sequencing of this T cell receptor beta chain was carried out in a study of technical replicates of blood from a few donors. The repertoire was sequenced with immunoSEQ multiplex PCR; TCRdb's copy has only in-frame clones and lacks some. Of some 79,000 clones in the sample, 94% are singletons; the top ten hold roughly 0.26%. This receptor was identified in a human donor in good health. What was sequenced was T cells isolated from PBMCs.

The CDR3 nucleotides read TGCGCCAGCAGCCTAACTAGCGGGGGGGCACAGACCCAGTACTTC. Translating it yields CASSLTSGGAQTQYF. The rearrangement uses TRBV4-1 and TRBJ2-5, with 13 bases matching TRBD2. The CDR3 spans 15 residues. With 4 bases clipped from V and 6 bases from J, the junction kept 5 bases outside the gene matches. Germline-derived CDR1 and CDR2 are MGHRA and YSYEKL.